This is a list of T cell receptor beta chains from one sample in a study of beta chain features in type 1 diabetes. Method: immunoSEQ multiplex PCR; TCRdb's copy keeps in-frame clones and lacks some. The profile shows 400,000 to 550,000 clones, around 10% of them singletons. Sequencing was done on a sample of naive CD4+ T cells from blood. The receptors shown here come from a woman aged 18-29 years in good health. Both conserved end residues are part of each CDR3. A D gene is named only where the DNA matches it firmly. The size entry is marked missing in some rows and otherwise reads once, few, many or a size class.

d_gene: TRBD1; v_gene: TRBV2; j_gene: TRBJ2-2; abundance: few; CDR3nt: TGTGCCAGCAGTGAAGCGGGGACAGGGGGACAGGAGCTGTTTTTT; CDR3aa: CASSEAGTGGQELFF
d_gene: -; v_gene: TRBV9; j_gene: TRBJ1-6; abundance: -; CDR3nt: TGTGCCAGCAGCGTATCTCCAAATTCACCCCTCCACTTT; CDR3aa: CASSVSPNSPLHF
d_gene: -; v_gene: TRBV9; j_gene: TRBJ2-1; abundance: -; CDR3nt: TGTGCCAGCAGCTCCACGGGAGACTTATACAATGAGCAGTTCTTC; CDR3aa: CASSSTGDLYNEQFF
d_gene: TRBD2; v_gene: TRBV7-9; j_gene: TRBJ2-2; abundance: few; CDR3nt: TGTGCCAGCAGCTTACGGGAGGAAGCCGGGGAGCTGTTTTTT; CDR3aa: CASSLREEAGELFF
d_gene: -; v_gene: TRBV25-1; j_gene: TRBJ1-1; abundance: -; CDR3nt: TGTGCCAGCAGTGAACTTGGACGTGGGTCGAACACTGAAGCTTTCTTT; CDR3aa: CASSELGRGSNTEAFF
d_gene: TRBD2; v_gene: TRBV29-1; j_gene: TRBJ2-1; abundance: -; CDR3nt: TGCAGCGTAAACACCGGGGGGTACAATGAGCAGTTCTTC; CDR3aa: CSVNTGGYNEQFF
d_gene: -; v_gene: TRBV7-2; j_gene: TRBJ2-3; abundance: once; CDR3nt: TGTGCCAGCAGATTCCAGACAAGTTCTAGCACAGATACGCAGTATTTT; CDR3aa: CASRFQTSSSTDTQYF
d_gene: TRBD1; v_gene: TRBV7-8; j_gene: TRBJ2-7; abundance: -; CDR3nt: TGTGCCAGCAGCGTGGGACAGAGCCTGTTCGAGCAGTACTTC; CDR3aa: CASSVGQSLFEQYF
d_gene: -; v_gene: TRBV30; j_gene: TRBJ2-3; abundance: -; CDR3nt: TGTGCCTGGGACAGGCGCAACACAGATACGCAGTATTTT; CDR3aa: CAWDRRNTDTQYF
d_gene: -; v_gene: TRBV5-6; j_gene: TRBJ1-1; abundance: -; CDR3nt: TGTGCCAGCAGCAGAAGGGGGTTGGACACTGAAGCTTTCTTT; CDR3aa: CASSRRGLDTEAFF
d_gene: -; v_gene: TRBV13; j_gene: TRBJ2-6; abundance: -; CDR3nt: TGTGCCAGCAGCACGCCGGGAGTCTCTGGGGCCAACGTCCTGACTTTC; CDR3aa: CASSTPGVSGANVLTF
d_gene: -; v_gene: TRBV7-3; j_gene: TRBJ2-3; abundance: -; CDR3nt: TGTGCCAGCAGCCCGGGAAGAGATACGCAGTATTTT; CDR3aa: CASSPGRDTQYF
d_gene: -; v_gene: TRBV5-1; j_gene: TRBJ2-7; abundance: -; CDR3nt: TGCGCCAGCAGCTTGGATCAAGAGCAGTACTTC; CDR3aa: CASSLDQEQYF
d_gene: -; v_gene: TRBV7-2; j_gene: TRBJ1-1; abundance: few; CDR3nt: TGTGCCAGCAGCTTAGGCGGGATTGAAGCTTTCTTT; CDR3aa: CASSLGGIEAFF
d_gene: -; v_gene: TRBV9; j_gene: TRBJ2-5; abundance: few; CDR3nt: TGTGCCAGCAGCGTAGGGTCCGTACAAGAGACCCAGTACTTC; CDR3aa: CASSVGSVQETQYF
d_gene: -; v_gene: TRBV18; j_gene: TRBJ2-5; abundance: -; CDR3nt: TGTGCCAGCTCACCACTCCCCGCACGAAGTCAAGAGACCCAGTACTTC; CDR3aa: CASSPLPARSQETQYF
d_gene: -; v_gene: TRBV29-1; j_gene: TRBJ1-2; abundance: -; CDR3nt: TGCAGCGTTGCCGGCTTTAACTATGGCTACACCTTC; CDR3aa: CSVAGFNYGYTF
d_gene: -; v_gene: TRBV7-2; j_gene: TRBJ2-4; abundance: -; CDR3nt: TGTGCCAGCAGCTTCGAGACCGACCCGGTCAAAAACATTCAGTACTTC; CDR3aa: CASSFETDPVKNIQYF
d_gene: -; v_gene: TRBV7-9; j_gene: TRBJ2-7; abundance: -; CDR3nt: TGTGCCAGCAGCTTACTAGCAAGGGACCGATCCTACGAGCAGTACTTC; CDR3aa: CASSLLARDRSYEQYF
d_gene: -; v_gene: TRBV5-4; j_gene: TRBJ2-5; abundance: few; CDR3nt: TGTGCCAGCAGCTGGACAGTCCAGCAAGAGACCCAGTACTTC; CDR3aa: CASSWTVQQETQYF
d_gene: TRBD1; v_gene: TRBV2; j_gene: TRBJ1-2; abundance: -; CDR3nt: TGTGCCGGAGGGACAGGGGATTTTAGGGGCTACACCTTC; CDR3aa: CAGGTGDFRGYTF
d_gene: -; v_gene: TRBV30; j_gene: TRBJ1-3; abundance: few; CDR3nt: TGTGCCTGGAATTCCGGGACCTCTGGAAACACCATATATTTT; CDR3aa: CAWNSGTSGNTIYF
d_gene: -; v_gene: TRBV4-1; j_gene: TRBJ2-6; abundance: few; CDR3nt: TGCGCCAGCAGCCATGGGTACTTAGCTCCCTCTGGGGCCAACGTCCTGACTTTC; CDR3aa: CASSHGYLAPSGANVLTF
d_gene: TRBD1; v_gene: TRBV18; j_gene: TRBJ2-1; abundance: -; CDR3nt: TGTGCCAGCTCACCAAGACAGGGGGACAATGAGCAGTTCTTC; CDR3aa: CASSPRQGDNEQFF
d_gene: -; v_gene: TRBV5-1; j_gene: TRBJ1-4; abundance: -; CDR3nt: TGCGCCAGCAGTACGGGACGTAGTGAAAAACTGTTTTTT; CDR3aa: CASSTGRSEKLFF
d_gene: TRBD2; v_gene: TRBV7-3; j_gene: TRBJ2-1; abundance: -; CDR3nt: TGTGCCAGCAGCTTCGGGACTAGTCCCGGGAATGAGCAGTTCTTC; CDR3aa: CASSFGTSPGNEQFF
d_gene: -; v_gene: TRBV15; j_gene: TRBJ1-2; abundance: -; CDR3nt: TGTGCCACCAGCAGAGGCCGGGCAGGCCTCGGCTATGGCTACACCTTC; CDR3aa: CATSRGRAGLGYGYTF
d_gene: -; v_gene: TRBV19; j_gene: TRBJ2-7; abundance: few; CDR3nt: TGTGCCAGTAGCCGGGGCTACGAGCAGTACTTC; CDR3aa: CASSRGYEQYF
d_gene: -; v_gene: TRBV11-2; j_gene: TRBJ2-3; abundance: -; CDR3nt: TGTGCCAGCAGCTTACAATGGGATACGCAGTATTTT; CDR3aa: CASSLQWDTQYF
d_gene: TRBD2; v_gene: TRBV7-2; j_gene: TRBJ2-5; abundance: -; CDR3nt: TGTGCCAGCAGTCAGCTAGCGGGGTTGTTGGAGACCCAGTACTTC; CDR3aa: CASSQLAGLLETQYF
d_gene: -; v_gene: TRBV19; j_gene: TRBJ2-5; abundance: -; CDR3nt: TGTGCCAGTAGTATCTTCGGCAGGGGATTCCAAGAGACCCAGTACTTC; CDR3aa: CASSIFGRGFQETQYF
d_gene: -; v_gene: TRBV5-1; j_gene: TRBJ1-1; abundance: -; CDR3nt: TGCGCCAGCAGCGAAAACGATGGGGGATCCGCTTTCTTT; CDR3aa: CASSENDGGSAFF
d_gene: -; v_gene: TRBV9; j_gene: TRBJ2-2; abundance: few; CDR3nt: TGTGCCAGCAGCCTCAGGGACATCGGAAGCACCGGGGAGCTGTTTTTT; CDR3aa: CASSLRDIGSTGELFF
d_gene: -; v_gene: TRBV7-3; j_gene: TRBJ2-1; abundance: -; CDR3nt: TGTGCCAGCAGCTCATCTGGGGACTCCCTGGGAGAGCAGTTCTTC; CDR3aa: CASSSSGDSLGEQFF
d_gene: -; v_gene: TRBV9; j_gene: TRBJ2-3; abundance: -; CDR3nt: TGTGCCAGCAGCGTAGACCCCAGGACAGATACGCAGTATTTT; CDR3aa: CASSVDPRTDTQYF
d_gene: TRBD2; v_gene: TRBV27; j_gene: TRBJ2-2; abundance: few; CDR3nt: TGTGCCAGCACCGTACTAGCGGGAGGTTACACCGGGGAGCTGTTTTTT; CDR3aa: CASTVLAGGYTGELFF
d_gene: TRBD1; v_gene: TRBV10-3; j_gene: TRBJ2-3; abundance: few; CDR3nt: TGTGCCATCAGTGCCGGACAGGGGGCAGATACGCAGTATTTT; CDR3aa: CAISAGQGADTQYF
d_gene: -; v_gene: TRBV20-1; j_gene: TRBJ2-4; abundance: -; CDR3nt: TGCAGTGCTAGGGGCCTCAACATTCAGTACTTC; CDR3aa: CSARGLNIQYF
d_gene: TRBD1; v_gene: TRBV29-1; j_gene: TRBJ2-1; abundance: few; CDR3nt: TGCAGCGTTGATCACAGGGGGCGCGTAGGTTTCTCCTACAATGAGCAGTTCTTC; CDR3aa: CSVDHRGRVGFSYNEQFF
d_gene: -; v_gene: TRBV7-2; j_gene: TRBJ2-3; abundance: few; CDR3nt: TGTGCCAGCAGCTCCAGGGCTACGCAGTATTTT; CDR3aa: CASSSRATQYF
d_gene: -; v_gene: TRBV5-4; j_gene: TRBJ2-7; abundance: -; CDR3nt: TGTGCCAGCAGCTCAACTCGGGGACCCTACGAGCAGTACTTC; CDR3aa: CASSSTRGPYEQYF
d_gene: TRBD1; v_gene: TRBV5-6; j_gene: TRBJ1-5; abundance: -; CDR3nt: TGTGCCAGCAGCTTTACAGCGACAGGGACTAATCAGCCCCAGCATTTT; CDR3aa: CASSFTATGTNQPQHF
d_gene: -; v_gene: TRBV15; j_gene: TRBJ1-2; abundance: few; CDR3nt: TGTGCCACCAGCAGAGTTGGCACGAACTATGGCTACACCTTC; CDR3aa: CATSRVGTNYGYTF
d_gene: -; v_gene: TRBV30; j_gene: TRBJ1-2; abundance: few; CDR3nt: TGTGCCTGGAGTGTATCGTCTAACTATGGCTACACCTTC; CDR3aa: CAWSVSSNYGYTF
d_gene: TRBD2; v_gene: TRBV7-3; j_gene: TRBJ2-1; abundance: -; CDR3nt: TGTGCCAGCAGCCCCCATCGCGGGGGGGCCCATGAGCAGTTCTTC; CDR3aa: CASSPHRGGAHEQFF
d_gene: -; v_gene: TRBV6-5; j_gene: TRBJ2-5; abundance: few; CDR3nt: TGTGCCAGCAGTTGGGGCCTATCGGAGACCCAGTACTTC; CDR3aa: CASSWGLSETQYF
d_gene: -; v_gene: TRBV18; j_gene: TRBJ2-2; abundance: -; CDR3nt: TGTGCCAGCTCACCACAGAAGGGCACCGGGGAGCTGTTTTTT; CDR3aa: CASSPQKGTGELFF
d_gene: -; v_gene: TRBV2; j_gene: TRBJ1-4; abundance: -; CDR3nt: TGTGCCAGCAGTGAGGCAGGGGCGGGTAATGAAAAACTGTTTTTT; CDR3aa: CASSEAGAGNEKLFF
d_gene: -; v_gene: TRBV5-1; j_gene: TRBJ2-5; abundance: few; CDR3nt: TGCGCCAGCAGCTTCTTAGAGACCCAGTACTTC; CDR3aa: CASSFLETQYF
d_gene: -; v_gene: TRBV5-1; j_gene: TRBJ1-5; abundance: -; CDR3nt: TGCGCCAGCAGCTTGGTAGCGGGAAGCAATCAGCCCCAGCATTTT; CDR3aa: CASSLVAGSNQPQHF
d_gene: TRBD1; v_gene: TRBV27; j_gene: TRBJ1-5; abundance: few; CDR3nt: TGTGCCAGCAGCGCCTCATCAGGGGGAGGTCAGCCCCAGCATTTT; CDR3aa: CASSASSGGGQPQHF
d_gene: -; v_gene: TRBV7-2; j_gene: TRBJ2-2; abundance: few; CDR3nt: TGTGCCGGCTCCAGACCCTCGAACACCGGGGAGCTGTTTTTT; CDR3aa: CAGSRPSNTGELFF
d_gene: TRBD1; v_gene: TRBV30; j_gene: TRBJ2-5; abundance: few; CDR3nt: TGTGCCTGGGGGACAGGGGTGGAGACCCAGTACTTC; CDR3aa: CAWGTGVETQYF
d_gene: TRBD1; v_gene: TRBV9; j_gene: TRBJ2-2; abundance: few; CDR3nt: TGTGCCAGCAGCACAAAGGACAGGGCCACCGGGGAGCTGTTTTTT; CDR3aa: CASSTKDRATGELFF
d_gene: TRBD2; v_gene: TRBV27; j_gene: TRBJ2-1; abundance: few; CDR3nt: TGTGCCAGCAGTTTGTCCAGCGGGAGGGCTAATGAGCAGTTCTTC; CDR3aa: CASSLSSGRANEQFF
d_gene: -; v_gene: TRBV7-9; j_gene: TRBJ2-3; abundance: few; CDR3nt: TGTGCCAGCAGAGGCCCACAGGGGACTGGCACAGATACGCAGTATTTT; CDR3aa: CASRGPQGTGTDTQYF
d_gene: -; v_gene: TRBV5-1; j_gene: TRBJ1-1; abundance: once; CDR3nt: TGCGCCAGCAGCTTGGCCGGCGGGCTGGAAGCTTTCTTT; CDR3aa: CASSLAGGLEAFF
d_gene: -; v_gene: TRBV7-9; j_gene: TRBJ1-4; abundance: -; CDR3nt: TGTGCCAGCAGACGAGGGGATGAAAAACTGTTTTTT; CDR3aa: CASRRGDEKLFF